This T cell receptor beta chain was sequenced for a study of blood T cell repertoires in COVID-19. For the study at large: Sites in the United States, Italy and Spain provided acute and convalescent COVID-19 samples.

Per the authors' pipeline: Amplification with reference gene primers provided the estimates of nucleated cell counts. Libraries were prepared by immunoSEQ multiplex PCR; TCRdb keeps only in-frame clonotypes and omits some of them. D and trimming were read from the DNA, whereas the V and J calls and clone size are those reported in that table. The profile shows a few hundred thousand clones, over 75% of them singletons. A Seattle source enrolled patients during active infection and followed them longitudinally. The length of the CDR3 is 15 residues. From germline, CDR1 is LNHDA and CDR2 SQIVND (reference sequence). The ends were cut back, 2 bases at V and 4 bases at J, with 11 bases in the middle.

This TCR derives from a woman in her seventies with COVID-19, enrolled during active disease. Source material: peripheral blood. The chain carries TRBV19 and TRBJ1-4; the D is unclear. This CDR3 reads CASSITTINNEKLFF. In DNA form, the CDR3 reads TGTGCCAGTAGTATAACAACGATAAATAATGAAAAACTGTTTTTT.